The T cell receptor beta chain described here comes from a study of blood T cell repertoires in COVID-19. Study as a whole: In each case, the material was cDNA or gDNA derived from T cells, B-cell-depleted T cells, or PBMCs.

Clones were sequenced by immunoSEQ multiplex PCR, and TCRdb holds only the in-frame ones, with some missing. This table holds some 26,000 clones, over 75% found once. Germline V gene sequence: CDR1 SGHNT, CDR2 YYREEE (reference sequence). The V end lost 0 bases, the J end lost 0 bases, and 6 bases lay between the germline ends. The length of the CDR3 is 14 residues. The origin of this receptor is an older man with acute or convalescent COVID-19. The chain carries TRBV5-4 and TRBJ1-2, with D perhaps TRBD1 (5 bases). Sequences were obtained from peripheral blood. CDR3 sequence (DNA): TGTGCCAGCAGCTTGGGGGGGGCTAACTATGGCTACACCTTC. Translated, it gives CASSLGGANYGYTF.